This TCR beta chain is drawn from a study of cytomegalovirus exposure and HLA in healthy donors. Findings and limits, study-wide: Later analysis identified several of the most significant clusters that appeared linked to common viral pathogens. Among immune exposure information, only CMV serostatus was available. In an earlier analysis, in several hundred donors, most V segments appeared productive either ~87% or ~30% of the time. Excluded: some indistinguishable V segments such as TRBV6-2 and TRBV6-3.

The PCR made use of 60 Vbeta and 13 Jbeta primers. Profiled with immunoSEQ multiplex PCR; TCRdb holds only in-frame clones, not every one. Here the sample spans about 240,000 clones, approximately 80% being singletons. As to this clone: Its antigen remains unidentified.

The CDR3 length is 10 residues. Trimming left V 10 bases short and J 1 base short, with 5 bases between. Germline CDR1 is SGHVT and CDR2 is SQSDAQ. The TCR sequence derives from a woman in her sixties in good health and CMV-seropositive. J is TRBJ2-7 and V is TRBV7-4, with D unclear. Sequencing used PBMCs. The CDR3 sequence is CANSSYEQYF. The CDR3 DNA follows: TGTGCCAACTCATCCTACGAGCAGTACTTC.